One TCR beta chain is described in this entry. Trimming removed 6 bases from V and 0 bases from J; junction bases left unmatched: 4. The CDR3 is 15 residues long. Germline V gene data show CDR1 as MNHEY and CDR2 as SMNVEV (reference sequence). Each CDR3 protein gets one entry after TCRdb re-called the PCR reads with MiXCR. The sample lists around 11,000 distinct CDR3 sequences, roughly 53% occurring once. Donors had localized lung adenocarcinoma, a non-small cell lung cancer. The data stem from a study of CD4 and CD8 cells across lung adenocarcinoma regions. Specimen: CD4+ T cells from the center of a lung tumor. The V call is TRBV27, the J call TRBJ2-2, with 7 bases identical to TRBD1. The clonotype was recovered from a male donor with lung adenocarcinoma. The CD4 and CD8 labels of this study may be unreliable. CDR3 DNA: TGTGCCAGCAGACCGGGACAGTCGAACACCGGGGAGCTGTTTTTT. It translates to CASRPGQSNTGELFF.